The 25 T cell receptor beta chains given below trace back to one sample, sequenced in a study of T cells in localized non-small cell lung cancer. Repertoires were generated with immunoSEQ multiplex PCR, while TCRdb's copy carries only in-frame clones and drops some. The table shows roughly 30,000 clones, with more than 65% occurring only once. The specimen was peripheral blood mononuclear cells, collected before any cancer treatment. All receptors come from a man aged 35-75 years with stage III lung adenocarcinoma.

V is TRBV7-9 and J is TRBJ1-2; 7 bases agree with TRBD1. This CDR3 spans 12 amino acids. V shed 6 bases and J 8 bases; nucleotides not matched to a gene: 6. Germline V lookup: CDR1 SEHNR, CDR2 FQNEAQ (reference sequence). The DNA for the CDR3 is TGTGCCAGCAGGAAAGGGACAGTCGGCTACACCTTC. It specifies CASRKGTVGYTF.

The genes are TRBV7-9 and TRBJ1-1; D unclear. Per germline, CDR1 SEHNR and CDR2 FQNEAQ (reference sequence). V was shortened by 5 bases and J by 4 bases, with 5 bases between the two germline ends. The CDR3 is made up of 11 amino acids. Here the CDR3 DNA reads TGTGCCAGCAGCGAGGGCACTGAAGCTTTCTTT. Its protein is CASSEGTEAFF. The entire variable domain, with the rest obtained from reference TRBV7-9 and TRBJ1-1, is as follows: DTGVSQNPRHKITKRGQNVTFRCDPISEHNRLYWYRQTLGQGPEFLTYFQNEAQLEKSRLLSDRFSAERPKGSFSTLEIQRTEQGDSAMYLCASSEGTEAFFGQGTRLTVV.

The chain has TRBV27 and TRBJ2-1, with D possibly being TRBD2 (5 bases). Germline loops: CDR1 MNHEY, CDR2 SMNVEV (reference sequence). Trimming cost V 5 bases and J 9 bases, with 17 bases left between them. The CDR3 runs to 14 residues. The DNA for the CDR3 is TGTGCCAGCAGTGAGGACTTTTTACCTGGTGAGCAGTTCTTC. It codes for CASSEDFLPGEQFF.

The genes are TRBV9 and TRBJ2-2; D could derive from TRBD1 or TRBD2 (6 bases each). Trimming pared 4 bases from V and 6 bases from J, leaving 13 bases between. The germline gives CDR1 SGDLS, CDR2 YYNGEE. CDR3 length: 14 amino acids. CDR3 bases: TGTGCCAGCAGCCGTAGGGGGGACTCCGGGGAGCTGTTTTTT. Translation gives CASSRRGDSGELFF.

V gene TRBV6-5 combines with J gene TRBJ2-1; the D gene is possibly TRBD1 (7 bases). Germline assignment: CDR1 MNHEY and CDR2 SVGAGI. Between the trimmed V and J ends, which lost 7 bases and 9 bases, there was a span of 16 bases. The CDR3 sequence is 13 residues long. The CDR3 region has the DNA TGTGCCAGCACAGGGGGAGGTCGGGCTGAGCAGTTCTTC. Residues: CASTGGGRAEQFF.

This clone occurred once. CDR3 sequence reads: CASSLEGGNEQFF. CDR3 sequence (DNA): TGTGCCAGCAGCTTAGAGGGCGGCAATGAGCAGTTCTTC. V usage is TRBV7-2 and J usage is TRBJ2-1; D ambiguous. The length of the CDR3 is 13 residues. CDR1 is SGHTA, CDR2 FQGNSA, per germline. Trimming removed 1 base from V and 6 bases from J, with 7 bases in between.

This clone occurred a few times. The chain links TRBV18 to TRBJ2-3; maybe TRBD2 (5 bases). The CDR3 covers 15 residues. Germline V gene sequence: CDR1 KGHSH, CDR2 LQKENI. Trimming stripped 6 bases from V and 0 bases from J, with 13 bases between. The CDR3 DNA is TGTGCCAGCTCTTCACCCGTAGCGAGCACAGATACGCAGTATTTT. Translating it yields CASSSPVASTDTQYF.

This clone was seen once. V and J are TRBV7-2 and TRBJ1-1; D is unresolved. V shed 1 base and J shed 4 bases, with 13 bases lying between them. Germline V gene lookup returns CDR1 SGHTA and CDR2 FQGNSA. CDR3 length: 15 amino acids. The CDR3 protein is CASSLDSGPSTEAFF. CDR3 nucleotides: TGTGCCAGCAGCTTAGACTCAGGCCCCTCCACTGAAGCTTTCTTT.

This clone was detected only a few times. The gene calls are TRBV28 and TRBJ2-7, with D perhaps TRBD1 (5 bases). Germline V lookup: CDR1 MDHEN, CDR2 SYDVKM. V was cut by 10 bases and J by 5 bases, with 15 bases left in between. The CDR3 consists of 12 residues. CDR3 amino acids: CATGRVNHEQYF. CDR3 DNA: TGTGCCACCGGCAGGGTCAATCACGAGCAGTACTTC.

The chain is built from TRBV29-1 and TRBJ1-2; 7 nucleotides agree with TRBD1. The junction had 4 bases not matched to a gene; V was cut back by 6 bases and J by 3 bases. CDR1 SQVTM and CDR2 ANQGSEA come from the germline V gene. The CDR3 spans 12 residues. CDR3 region: CSVDQGDYGYTF. The DNA for the CDR3 is TGCAGCGTAGATCAGGGGGACTATGGCTACACCTTC. The variable domain in full, completed from reference TRBV29-1 and TRBJ1-2, reads SAVISQKPSRDICQRGTSLTIQCQVDSQVTMMFWYRQQPGQSLTLIATANQGSEATYESGFVIDKFPISRPNLTFSTLTVSNMSPEDSSIYLCSVDQGDYGYTFGSGTRLTVV.

V gene TRBV6-1 combines with J gene TRBJ1-2, with 7 positions matching TRBD1. V dropped 6 bases and J dropped 5; count of bases not matched to a gene: 12. Germline CDR1 MNHNS, CDR2 SASEGT. CDR3 length equals 15 residues. The CDR3 loop is CASRFGLGQKYGYTF. The CDR3 bases are TGTGCCAGCAGGTTCGGGTTGGGACAGAAATATGGCTACACCTTC.

CDR3 in amino acids: CASSQAPGRHTEAFF. The DNA for the CDR3 is TGTGCCAGCAGCCAAGCCCCCGGACGACACACTGAAGCTTTCTTT. This sequence joins TRBV14 and TRBJ1-1; D unresolved. The germline gives CDR1 SGHDN, CDR2 FVKESK. The CDR3 totals 15 residues. V shed 1 base and J shed 3 bases, with 12 bases lying between them. Based on the CDR3 plus reference TRBV14 and TRBJ1-1, the full variable domain is EAGVTQFPSHSVIEKGQTVTLRCDPISGHDNLYWYRRVMGKEIKFLLHFVKESKQDESGMPNNRFLAERTGGTYSTLKVQPAELEDSGVYFCASSQAPGRHTEAFFGQGTRLTVV.

The CDR3 spells CAISKTGQGEAFF. CDR3 nucleotide sequence: TGTGCCATCAGCAAAACCGGACAGGGTGAGGCTTTCTTT. The chain couples TRBV10-3 to TRBJ1-1; 8 bases align to TRBD1. V was clipped by 6 bases and J by 11 bases; unmatched bases: 11. Germline V gene lookup returns CDR1 ENHRY and CDR2 SYGVKD. This CDR3 comprises 13 residues.

The rearrangement links TRBV28 to TRBJ2-2; D remains unclear. This CDR3 is 13 amino acids long. Trimming stripped 8 bases from V and 0 bases from J, with 7 bases between. Germline V lookup: CDR1 MDHEN, CDR2 SYDVKM. The CDR3 sequence is CASEKPNTGELFF. CDR3 bases: TGTGCCAGCGAAAAGCCGAACACCGGGGAGCTGTTTTTT.

J is TRBJ2-5 and V is TRBV4-1, with D unclear. The V gene lost 2 bases and the J gene lost 3 bases, with 10 bases spanning the gap. The germline V gene has CDR1 MGHRA and CDR2 YSYEKL. The CDR3 is 14 amino acids. The CDR3: CASSQSQIEETQYF. The DNA of the CDR3 is TGCGCCAGCAGCCAATCACAAATCGAAGAGACCCAGTACTTC.

The chain is built from TRBV5-4 and TRBJ2-3; D is undetermined. Germline lookup yields CDR1 SGHNT and CDR2 YYREEE (reference sequence). The CDR3 extends over 13 amino acids. The V end lost 0 bases, the J end lost 3 bases, and 5 bases lay between the germline ends. CDR3 nucleotides: TGTGCCAGCAGCTTGGCCGGGACAGATACGCAGTATTTT. Translation: CASSLAGTDTQYF.

V and J are TRBV19 and TRBJ1-4, with D possibly matching TRBD1 (5 bases). The V end lost 8 bases, the J end lost 7 bases, and 17 bases lay between the germline ends. Germline V gene sequence: CDR1 LNHDA, CDR2 SQIVND (reference sequence). The CDR3 length is 14 residues. The CDR3 region has the DNA TGTGCCAGTCACGCCTCCTCAAGGGGTGAAAAACTGTTTTTT. It codes for CASHASSRGEKLFF.

The chain combines TRBV18 with TRBJ2-1; D perhaps matches TRBD2 (5 bases). CDR3 length: 13 amino acids. The V gene's germline CDR1 is KGHSH and CDR2 LQKENI. V was shortened by 3 bases and J by 5 bases, with 8 bases between the two germline ends. CDR3 in amino acids: CASSPNGDNEQFF. Written as DNA, the CDR3 is TGTGCCAGCTCACCGAACGGGGACAATGAGCAGTTCTTC.

This chain joins TRBV5-6 and TRBJ1-5; possibly TRBD1 for D (6 bases). The V and J ends lost 4 bases and 7 bases respectively, with 18 bases between them. The CDR3 contains 15 residues. Germline V gene sequence: CDR1 SGHDT, CDR2 YYEEEE. CDR3 nucleotides: TGTGCCAGCAGCCTCTACAGGGTTGAAGGACAGCCCCAGCATTTT. It translates to CASSLYRVEGQPQHF.

The chain is built from TRBV15 and TRBJ2-1; tentatively, D is TRBD2 (6 bases). With 3 bases removed from V and 1 base from J, the gap between germline ends came to 22 bases. The CDR3 runs to 19 residues. Germline CDR1 reads LNHNV; CDR2 reads YYDKDF (reference sequence). The CDR3 is CATSSKDPLATRSYNEQFF. The CDR3 DNA reads as TGTGCCACCAGCAGCAAGGACCCGCTAGCGACCAGGTCCTACAATGAGCAGTTCTTC.

This chain links TRBV19 with TRBJ2-1; the D is unclear. Per the germline V gene, CDR1 is LNHDA and CDR2 is SQIVND (reference sequence). V lost 10 bases and J 9 bases, leaving 13 bases between the germline ends. The CDR3 contains 11 residues. CDR3 in amino acids: CATEQRAEQFF. CDR3 nucleotides: TGTGCCACCGAGCAGCGAGCTGAGCAGTTCTTC.

The rearrangement joins TRBV7-9 to TRBJ2-2; 12 bases match TRBD1. The CDR3 extends over 15 amino acids. V shed 5 bases and J 7 bases; nucleotides not matched to a gene: 5. Germline V gene sequence: CDR1 SEHNR, CDR2 FQNEAQ (reference sequence). CDR3 sequence reads: CASSPGQGAGGELFF. In DNA, the CDR3 is TGTGCCAGCAGCCCGGGACAGGGGGCTGGCGGGGAGCTGTTTTTT.

This chain links TRBV28 with TRBJ2-2; TRBD1 agrees at 7 bases. V dropped 7 bases and J dropped 0; count of bases not matched to a gene: 8. The CDR3 is 16 amino acids. Germline V gives CDR1 MDHEN, CDR2 SYDVKM. CDR3 DNA: TGTGCCAGCACCCAGGTCGGGACAGCGAACACCGGGGAGCTGTTTTTT. The encoded protein is CASTQVGTANTGELFF.

V gene TRBV5-5 combines with J gene TRBJ1-1; 10 bases agree with TRBD1. The CDR3 totals 16 residues. Looked up from germline, CDR1 is SGHKS and CDR2 is YYEKEE (reference sequence). J gave up 4 bases and V 3 bases, and 9 bases lay outside the gene matches. CDR3 sequence reads: CASSWGDRGGITEAFF. The CDR3 nucleotides are TGTGCCAGCAGCTGGGGGGACAGGGGAGGAATCACTGAAGCTTTCTTT.

V usage is TRBV7-9 and J usage is TRBJ1-3, with 7 nucleotides matching TRBD1. The V and J ends lost 5 bases and 0 bases, in that order; junction bases with no gene match: 7. Germline V gives CDR1 SEHNR, CDR2 FQNEAQ (reference sequence). The CDR3 contains 16 residues. The CDR3 protein is CASSPQGGSSGNTIYF. The CDR3 DNA is TGTGCCAGCAGCCCACAAGGGGGCTCCTCTGGAAACACCATATATTTT.